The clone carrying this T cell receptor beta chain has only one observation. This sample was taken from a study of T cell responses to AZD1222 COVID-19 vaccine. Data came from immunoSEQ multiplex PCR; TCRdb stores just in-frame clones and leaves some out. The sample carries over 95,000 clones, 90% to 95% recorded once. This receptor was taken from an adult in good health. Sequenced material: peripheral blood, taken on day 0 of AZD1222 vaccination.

The CDR3 nucleotides read TGTGCCAGCAGCGTAGGCCCAGGGGAGGTCACTGAAGCTTTCTTT. Residues: CASSVGPGEVTEAFF. V gene TRBV9 combines with J gene TRBJ1-1; a weak D match, TRBD1 (6 bases). Per the germline V gene, CDR1 is SGDLS and CDR2 is YYNGEE. The CDR3 is made up of 15 amino acids. With 0 bases removed from V and 4 bases from J, the gap between germline ends came to 13 bases.